The 22 T cell receptor beta chains reported below all come from one sample, sequenced in a study of early T cells in non-severe SARS-CoV-2 infection. TCRdb re-analysed the 5' RACE reads in MiXCR, keeping a single row per CDR3 protein. The data show about 27,000 distinct CDR3 sequences, with around 5% seen just once and more than 0.7% held by the top ten. The material sequenced was whole blood. All receptors derive from an adult who was a healthcare worker with PCR-confirmed SARS-CoV-2 infection or an uninfected control (not recorded which).

At least ten counts were recorded for this clonotype. CDR3: CASKEGSSYEQYF. CDR3 bases: TGCGCCAGCAAGGAAGGCAGCTCCTACGAGCAGTACTTC. This chain links TRBV5-1 with TRBJ2-7; D call uncertain. CDR1 is SGHRS, CDR2 YFSETQ, per germline. The germline V and J ends were trimmed by 6 bases and 0 bases, with 10 bases remaining between them. The CDR3 length is 13 residues.

This clonotype was seen more than once but under ten times. The chain joins TRBV18 to TRBJ1-2, with 7 bases identical to TRBD1. Unmatched junction bases numbered 13, after V lost 5 bases and J lost 4 bases. The CDR3 is 16 amino acids. Per germline, CDR1 KGHSH and CDR2 LQKENI. DNA for the CDR3: TGTGCCAGCTCAGTTTCCGGGACAGCAAGTTTCTATGGCTACACCTTC. The encoded protein is CASSVSGTASFYGYTF.

V is TRBV27 and J is TRBJ1-5; maybe TRBD1 (5 bases). The CDR3 has 13 residues. Germline values: CDR1 MNHEY, CDR2 SMNVEV (reference sequence). The germline V and J ends were trimmed by 6 bases and 6 bases, with 12 bases remaining between them. CDR3 in DNA: TGTGCCAGCAGGGGGAACCAGGGTCAGCCCCAGCATTTT. This codes for CASRGNQGQPQHF.

A few counts support this clonotype. This chain connects TRBV29-1 to TRBJ1-2; D is uncertain. The V end was cut by 2 bases, the J end by 8 bases, with 9 bases between. From germline, CDR1 is SQVTM and CDR2 ANQGSEA. The CDR3 sequence is 11 residues long. CDR3 coding DNA: TGCAGCGTTGAAAGCAACGAGGGCTACACCTTC. It codes for CSVESNEGYTF.

In this sample, this clonotype turned up a few times. This sequence joins TRBV9 and TRBJ2-1, with D tentatively TRBD2 (5 bases). The ends were cut back, 0 bases at V and 9 bases at J, with 10 bases in the middle. The CDR3 loop spans 13 amino acids. Germline CDR1 reads SGDLS; CDR2 reads YYNGEE. The CDR3, as DNA: TGTGCCAGCAGCGTAGTCACGGCGGGTGAGCAGTTCTTC. It encodes CASSVVTAGEQFF.

The chain has TRBV29-1 and TRBJ2-3; D uncertain. Germline V gene sequence: CDR1 SQVTM, CDR2 ANQGSEA. V shed 3 bases and J shed 6 bases, with 19 bases lying between them. The CDR3 consists of 15 residues. The CDR3 loop reads CSVDGSSPMTDTQYF. DNA of the CDR3: TGCAGCGTTGACGGCAGCTCCCCCATGACGGATACGCAGTATTTT.

As regards this clonotype: A much more abundant neighbour one base away suggests this may be a read error. The V and J genes are TRBV12-5 and TRBJ2-7; TRBD1 aligns across 9 bases. The CDR3 runs to 14 residues. The germline V gene has CDR1 LGHNT and CDR2 FRNRAP. V gave up 7 bases and J gave up 2 bases; unmatched junction bases: 6. The chain's CDR3 is CASVPDRGPYEQYF. The DNA of the CDR3 is TGTGCTAGTGTCCCGGACAGGGGCCCCTACGAGCAGTACTTC.

CDR3 bases: TGTGCCAGCAGTGCCATGCGGGGACAGGGGAAAGGCGAGCAGTACTTC. Translation gives CASSAMRGQGKGEQYF. The genes are TRBV2 and TRBJ2-7, with TRBD1 matching over 10 bases. The junction had 12 bases not matched to a gene; V was cut back by 4 bases and J by 6 bases. This CDR3 has 16 residues. Germline V gene data show CDR1 as SNHLY and CDR2 as FYNNEI.

The chain joins TRBV12-3 or TRBV12-4 to TRBJ1-1; D gene uncertain. Trimming took off 5 bases at V and 6 bases at J, with 16 bases between the two ends. This CDR3 spans 14 amino acids. The CDR3 DNA reads TGTGCCAGCAGTCCCCCGTTAGGTAGTGCTGAAGCTTTCTTT. It is translated as CASSPPLGSAEAFF.

Ten or more counts support this clonotype. The rearrangement links TRBV7-2 to TRBJ2-6, with D hard to call. Per germline, CDR1 SGHTA and CDR2 FQGNSA. V dropped 6 bases and J dropped 1 base, with 10 bases sitting between them. The CDR3 is 15 amino acids. The CDR3 here is CASRGWSSGANVLTF. Here the CDR3 DNA reads TGTGCCAGCAGGGGGTGGTCTTCTGGGGCCAACGTCCTGACTTTC.

This clonotype has only a few counts. This chain uses TRBV19 with TRBJ1-2; TRBD1 is a possible D gene (6 bases). V was cut by 7 bases and J by 0 bases, with 12 bases left in between. This CDR3 comprises 14 residues. Per germline, CDR1 LNHDA and CDR2 SQIVND (reference sequence). The CDR3 nucleotides are TGTGCCAGTAACCCTGGGACAACTAACTATGGCTACACCTTC. This codes for CASNPGTTNYGYTF. Looking up the rest from reference TRBV19 and TRBJ1-2 gives the full variable domain: DGGITQSPKYLFRKEGQNVTLSCEQNLNHDAMYWYRQDPGQGLRLIYYSQIVNDFQKGDIAEGYSVSREKKESFPLTVTSAQKNPTAFYLCASNPGTTNYGYTFGSGTRLTVV.

At least ten counts were recorded for this clonotype. The rearrangement joins TRBV20-1 to TRBJ2-7; unclear D gene. Trimming removed 6 bases at V and 6 bases at J, with 12 bases between. This CDR3 spans 11 amino acids. Looked up from germline, CDR1 is DFQATT and CDR2 is SNEGSKA (reference sequence). The CDR3 spells CSARQLAEQYF. The CDR3 DNA is TGCAGTGCGAGACAATTAGCCGAGCAGTACTTC.

The chain employs TRBV4-3 and TRBJ2-1, with 10 bases lining up with TRBD2. This CDR3 spans 18 amino acids. The germline V gene has CDR1 LGHNA and CDR2 YSLEER. J gave up 4 bases and V 0 bases, and 9 bases lay outside the gene matches. Here the CDR3 reads CASSQDSVSGRKYNEQFF. CDR3 coding DNA: TGCGCCAGCAGCCAAGATTCGGTTAGCGGGAGGAAATACAATGAGCAGTTCTTC.

This clonotype was observed many times. The chain combines TRBV9 with TRBJ2-3; 9 nucleotides agree with TRBD2. CDR1 SGDLS and CDR2 YYNGEE come from the germline V gene. V shed 4 bases, J shed 3 bases, and the junction held 12 bases outside the gene matches. This CDR3 spans 17 amino acids. Here the CDR3 reads CASSPLREGRKTDTQYF. CDR3 nucleotides: TGTGCCAGCAGCCCCTTGCGGGAGGGTAGGAAGACAGATACGCAGTATTTT.

This clonotype was counted between two and nine times. The gene calls are TRBV11-2 and TRBJ2-1; a possible D gene is TRBD2 (6 bases). In germline, CDR1 is SGHAT, CDR2 FQNNGV. The V end was cut by 1 base, the J end by 9 bases, with 13 bases between. This CDR3 is built from 14 residues. The CDR3 region has the DNA TGTGCCAGCAGCTTAGGGGTACTAGCCGGTGAGCAGTTCTTC. Translated: CASSLGVLAGEQFF.

At least ten counts were recorded for this clonotype. The V and J genes are TRBV18 and TRBJ1-1, with TRBD1 identical over 7 bases. The CDR3 consists of 16 residues. Germline V gives CDR1 KGHSH, CDR2 LQKENI. J gave up 0 bases and V 5 bases, and 9 bases lay outside the gene matches. The CDR3 reads CASSSDRAIMNTEAFF. Here the CDR3 DNA reads TGTGCCAGCTCATCAGACAGGGCAATAATGAACACTGAAGCTTTCTTT. The variable domain in full, with the rest retrieved from reference TRBV18 and TRBJ1-1, is NAGVMQNPRHLVRRRGQEARLRCSPMKGHSHVYWYRQLPEEGLKFMVYLQKENIIDESGMPKERFSAEFPKEGPSILRIQQVVRGDSAAYFCASSSDRAIMNTEAFFGQGTRLTVV.

This clonotype came up a few times. The genes are TRBV7-6 and TRBJ1-3; D unclear. The germline V and J ends were trimmed by 5 bases and 0 bases, with 14 bases remaining between them. Germline lookup yields CDR1 SGHVS and CDR2 FNYEAQ. This CDR3 has 16 residues. CDR3 sequence reads: CASSARTEYSGNTIYF. The CDR3 bases are TGTGCCAGCAGCGCCAGGACGGAGTACTCTGGAAACACCATATATTTT.

The J gene is TRBJ2-7, the V gene TRBV12-3 or TRBV12-4; D is undetermined. V lost 4 bases and J lost 7, with 14 bases in between. This CDR3 contains 13 residues. Written as DNA, the CDR3 is TGTGCCAGCAGTTCCTCGTATTCCTGGGAGCAGTACTTC. It specifies CASSSSYSWEQYF.

This clonotype was observed many times. V gene TRBV20-1 combines with J gene TRBJ2-7, with TRBD2 as a possible D gene (7 bases). The germline V gene encodes CDR1 DFQATT and CDR2 SNEGSKA (reference sequence). The CDR3 is 15 residues long. Trimming removed 6 bases at V and 4 bases at J, with 22 bases between. CDR3 in DNA: TGCAGTGCCCCCGTCGGGCGGGGGCTTAGTTACGAGCAGTACTTC. It is translated as CSAPVGRGLSYEQYF.

In its sample, this clonotype was seen many times. The chain carries TRBV5-1 and TRBJ1-3, with 8 bases lining up with TRBD1. This CDR3 comprises 17 residues. V was clipped by 1 base and J by 2 bases; unmatched bases: 8. Germline assignment: CDR1 SGHRS and CDR2 YFSETQ. This chain's CDR3 is CASSLSPGGVAGNTIYF. CDR3 coding DNA: TGCGCCAGCAGCTTGAGCCCAGGGGGCGTCGCTGGAAACACCATATATTTT.

This clonotype has ten or more counts. The chain employs TRBV2 and TRBJ1-5; D gene uncertain. Germline CDR1 reads SNHLY; CDR2 reads FYNNEI. V lost 3 bases and J 5 bases, leaving 8 bases between the germline ends. The CDR3 is 13 residues long. DNA for the CDR3: TGTGCCAGCAGTGATGGCAGTGATCAGCCCCAGCATTTT. Its translation: CASSDGSDQPQHF.

The table lists this clonotype with many counts. V is TRBV27 and J is TRBJ2-3; D gene ambiguous. This CDR3 is 13 amino acids long. The V and J ends lost 2 bases and 3 bases respectively, with 6 bases between them. In germline, CDR1 is MNHEY, CDR2 SMNVEV (reference sequence). The chain's CDR3 is CASSLAATDTQYF. The DNA of the CDR3 is TGTGCCAGCAGTTTAGCGGCGACAGATACGCAGTATTTT.